What follows is one TCR beta chain and its context. Many counts were recorded for this clonotype. Its specific antigen is unknown. No quality values exist for individual bases; no much larger clone is one base distant. CDR1 and CDR2 (KGHDR, SFDVKD) derive from the germline V gene. The CDR3 covers 15 residues, taking in both the cysteine and the phenylalanine. Only the CDR3 DNA stays, 45 bases, in frame from base 1. At the junction V is shortened by 3 bases and J by 2 bases, with 11 bases in between. The data are from a study of read filtering for tumor transcriptome and immune sequencing (dated by TCRdb to the early 2020s). For context, the study as a whole: The cohort was composed of 17 to 20 male and about 14 female patients, with a mean age of approximately 62 years and an age range of roughly 45 to 90. Under revised international staging, about 8 patients fell into R-ISS I, more than 15 into R-ISS II and roughly 7 into R-ISS III. After DNase treatment, whole-transcriptome libraries were prepared with the TruSeq RNA Access Library Prep Kit. TCR-region mapped reads per sample ranged from about 3.5 to 10.27 million with IR-seq versus only about 75 to 1,400 with RNA-seq. Using the same bone marrow samples, the study ran both targeted immune repertoire sequencing and bulk whole-transcriptome sequencing and then compared the TCR repertoires from each method. A main aim was a read-filtering strategy for immune repertoire data, specifically whether clonotypes supported by a single read should be removed. The paper as a whole reports these results and caveats: The sorted CD138-negative fraction was not purified T cells but a mixed bone marrow immune population. In IR-seq, single-read clonotypes were approximately 80% of clonotypes but about 3.5% of total reads; in RNA-seq they were about 75% of clonotypes and 35% to 45% of reads. When single-read clonotypes were removed, the proportions of shared clonotypes in IR-seq and RNA-seq correlated more strongly. Compared with RNA-seq, IR-seq captured clonotypes at much greater depth and more reliably, and a smaller IR-seq throughput was enough to identify most of the shared clonotypes.

The Immunoverse kit was used to build TCR libraries from roughly 0.4 ug RNA, with molecular barcoded adaptors covering alpha/delta and beta/gamma chains. TCR library preparation used the same RNA that was used for transcriptome sequencing. TCR libraries were sequenced on an Illumina HiSeq 4000 with 2 x 150 cycles. Processing in the source paper ran as follows. With MiXCR, TCR reads were aligned to human V, D, J and C references and assembled into CDR3 clonotypes, with quality filtering and error correction included. The tcR package in R was used to analyze clonotype counts and gene usage diversity. Raw mapping reads were checked after the RNA-seq reads had been mapped by STAR aligner version 2.5.3a onto the human GRCh37 genome. IR-seq fastq files were randomly downsampled with Seqtk 1.3 to test the effect of sequencing depth on detected clonotypes. In TCRdb, the public reads were trimmed at Q25 with fastp and aligned with MiXCR, with productive beta chains retained. A single entry per CDR3 protein holds the most common genes and DNA from its merged rows. The V and J calls and clone size are TCRdb's, not the authors'. The sample records tens of thousands of distinct CDR3 sequences, about 12% of which are singletons. Roughly 15% of the sample comes from the top ten.

Bone marrow was sampled from every patient at the time of active disease. Ficoll-Hypaque density gradient centrifugation was used to isolate the bone marrow mononuclear cells. Myeloma plasma cells were removed and CD138-negative cells were obtained by negative selection following labeling with CD138 magnetic microbeads on a MACS separator. The purity of the isolated cells was checked by flow cytometry with CD138 antibodies on an Attune NxT. TRIzol reagent was used to extract total RNA, and a NanoDrop spectrophotometer was used to quantify the extracted RNA. For each patient, paired RNA-seq and IR-seq were run on the CD138-negative bone marrow sample from that patient.

The sequenced material came from a population of CD138-negative cells sorted from bone marrow. This sample's cell subset or site label indicates: bone marrow mononuclear cells depleted of CD138+ plasma/myeloma cells by negative magnetic selection. This receptor was taken from a donor aged 40 or older with multiple myeloma. Recombination joined TRBV24-1 with TRBJ2-3, with the D gene tentatively TRBD1 or TRBD2, based on 5 matching bases in each. The sequenced DNA: TGTGCCACCAGTGATCCGGGACCCTCCACAGATACGCAGTATTTT. This yields the protein CATSDPGPSTDTQYF.